This section outlines one T cell receptor (beta chain) sequence together with its context. This entry is derived from a study of cytomegalovirus exposure and HLA in healthy donors. The PCR used 60 Vbeta and 13 Jbeta primers. Generated by immunoSEQ multiplex PCR, the TCRdb table keeps only in-frame clones and is missing some. This sample yields more than 80,000 clones, of which roughly 71% are seen a single time; more than 2.5% belongs to the top ten. Trimming took 4 bases from V and 2 from J, leaving 13 bases between them. The CDR3 loop spans 15 amino acids. Germline values: CDR1 SGDLS, CDR2 YYNGEE. The origin of this receptor is a man aged 45-65 years in good health and CMV-seronegative. Sequencing was performed on PBMCs. The chain is built from TRBV9 and TRBJ2-1; tentatively, D is TRBD2 (7 bases). The CDR3 DNA sequence: TGTGCCAGCAGCCAGGTAGGGGGGGCCTACAATGAGCAGTTCTTC. Residues: CASSQVGGAYNEQFF.